Ten or more counts support the clone carrying this T cell receptor beta chain. Its cognate antigen is unknown. Over 170 million TCR-beta sequences (from 15-18 subjects) were yielded by each sequencing run. TCRdb reprocessed the 5' RACE reads with MiXCR, giving one entry per CDR3 protein. The repertoire holds 42,000 or so distinct CDR3 sequences, with 2% to 3% as singletons. The entry originates in a study of neurological immune-mediated disorders. Study-wide results and caveats: Clinical and MRI features did not associate with the cluster found in multiple sclerosis patients.

The unsorted libraries were made from 2 million PBMCs kept at -80 C. The CDR3 runs 16 residues. V shed 4 bases, J shed 0 bases, and the junction held 8 bases outside the gene matches. The germline V gene encodes CDR1 SGHTS and CDR2 YDEGEE. The J gene is TRBJ2-3, the V gene TRBV5-8; 7 nucleotides line up with TRBD1. The source is a young man with multiple sclerosis. Sequencing was done on a sample of PBMCs. The CDR3 here is CASSPGQRTSTDTQYF. CDR3 DNA: TGTGCCAGCAGCCCGGGACAGAGAACTAGCACAGATACGCAGTATTTT.